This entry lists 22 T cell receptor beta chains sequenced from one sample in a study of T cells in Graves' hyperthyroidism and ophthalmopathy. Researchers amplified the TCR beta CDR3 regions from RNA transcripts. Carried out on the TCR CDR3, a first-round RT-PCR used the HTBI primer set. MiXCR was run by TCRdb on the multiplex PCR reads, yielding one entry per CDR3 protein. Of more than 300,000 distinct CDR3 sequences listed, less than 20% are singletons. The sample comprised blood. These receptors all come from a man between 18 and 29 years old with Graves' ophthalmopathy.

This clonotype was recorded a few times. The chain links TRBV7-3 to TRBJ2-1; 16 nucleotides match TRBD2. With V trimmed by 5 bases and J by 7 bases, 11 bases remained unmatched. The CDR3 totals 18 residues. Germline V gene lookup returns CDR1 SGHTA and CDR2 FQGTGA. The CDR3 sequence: CASSETGTSGGALNEQFF. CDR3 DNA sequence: TGTGCCAGCAGCGAAACCGGGACTAGCGGGGGGGCCCTAAATGAGCAGTTCTTC.

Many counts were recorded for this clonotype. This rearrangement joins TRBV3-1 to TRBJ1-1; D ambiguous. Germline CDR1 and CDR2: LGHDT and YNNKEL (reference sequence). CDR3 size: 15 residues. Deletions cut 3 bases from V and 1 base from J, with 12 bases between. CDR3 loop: CASSHKPLGNTEAFF. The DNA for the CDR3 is TGTGCCAGCAGCCACAAGCCTTTAGGGAACACTGAAGCTTTCTTT.

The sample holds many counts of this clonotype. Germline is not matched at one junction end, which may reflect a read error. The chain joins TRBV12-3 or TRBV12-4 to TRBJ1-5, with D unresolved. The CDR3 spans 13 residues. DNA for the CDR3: TGTGCCAGCAGTTTTCAGTCCGATCAGGCCCAGCATTTT. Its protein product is CASSFQSDQAQHF.

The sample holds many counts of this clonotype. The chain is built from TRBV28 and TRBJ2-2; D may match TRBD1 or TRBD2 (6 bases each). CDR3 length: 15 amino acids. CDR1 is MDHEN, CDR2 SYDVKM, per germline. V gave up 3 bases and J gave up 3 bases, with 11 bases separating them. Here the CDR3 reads CASSLGGADTGELFF. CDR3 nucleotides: TGTGCCAGCAGTTTGGGGGGCGCGGACACCGGGGAGCTGTTTTTT.

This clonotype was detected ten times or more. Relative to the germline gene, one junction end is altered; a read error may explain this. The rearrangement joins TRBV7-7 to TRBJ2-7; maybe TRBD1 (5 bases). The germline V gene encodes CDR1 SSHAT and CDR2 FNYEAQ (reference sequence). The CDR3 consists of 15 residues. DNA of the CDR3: TGTGCTAGCAGCTTAGGGGTTGGGGTAGTGGACGAGCAGTACTTC. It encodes CASSLGVGVVDEQYF.

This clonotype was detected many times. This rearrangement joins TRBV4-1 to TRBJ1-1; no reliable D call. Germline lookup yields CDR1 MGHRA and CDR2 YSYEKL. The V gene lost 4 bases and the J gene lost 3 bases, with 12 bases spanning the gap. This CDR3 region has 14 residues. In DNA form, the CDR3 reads TGCGCCAGCAGCCGCGCCGGGATGGACACTGAAGCTTTCTTT. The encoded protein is CASSRAGMDTEAFF.

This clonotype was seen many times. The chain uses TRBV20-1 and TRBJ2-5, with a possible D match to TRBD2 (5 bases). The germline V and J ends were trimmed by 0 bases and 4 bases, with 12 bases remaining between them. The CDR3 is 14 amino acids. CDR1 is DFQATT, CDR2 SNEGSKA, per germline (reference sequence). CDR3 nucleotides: TGCAGTGCTAGAGATGCAGCGGTAATAGAGACCCAGTACTTC. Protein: CSARDAAVIETQYF.

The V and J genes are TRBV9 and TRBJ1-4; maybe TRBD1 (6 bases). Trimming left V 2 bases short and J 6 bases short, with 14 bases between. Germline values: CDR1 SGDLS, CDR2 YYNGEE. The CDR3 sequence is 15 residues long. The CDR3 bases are TGTGCCAGCAGCGTGATGACAGGATTGGATGAAAAACTGTTTTTT. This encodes CASSVMTGLDEKLFF.

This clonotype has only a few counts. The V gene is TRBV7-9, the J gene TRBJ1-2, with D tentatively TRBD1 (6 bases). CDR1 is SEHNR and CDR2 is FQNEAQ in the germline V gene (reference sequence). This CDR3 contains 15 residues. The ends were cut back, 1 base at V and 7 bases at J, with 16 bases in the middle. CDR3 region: CASSLGRGGAPGYTF. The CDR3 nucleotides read TGTGCCAGCAGCTTAGGCCGGGGGGGGGCTCCTGGCTACACCTTC.

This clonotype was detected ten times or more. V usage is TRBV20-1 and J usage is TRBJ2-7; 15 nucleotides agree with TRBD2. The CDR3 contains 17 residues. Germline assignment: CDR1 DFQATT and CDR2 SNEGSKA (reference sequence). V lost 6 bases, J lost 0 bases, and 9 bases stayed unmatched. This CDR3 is CSAPGTSGGYRSYEQYF. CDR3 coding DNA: TGCAGTGCCCCCGGGACTAGCGGGGGGTACCGCTCCTACGAGCAGTACTTC.

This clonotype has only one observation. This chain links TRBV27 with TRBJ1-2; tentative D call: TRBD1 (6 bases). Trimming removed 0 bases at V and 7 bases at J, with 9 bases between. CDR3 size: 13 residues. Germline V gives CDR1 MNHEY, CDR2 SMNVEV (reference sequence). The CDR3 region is CASSLSGAAGYTF. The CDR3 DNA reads TGTGCCAGCAGTTTATCGGGGGCCGCTGGCTACACCTTC.

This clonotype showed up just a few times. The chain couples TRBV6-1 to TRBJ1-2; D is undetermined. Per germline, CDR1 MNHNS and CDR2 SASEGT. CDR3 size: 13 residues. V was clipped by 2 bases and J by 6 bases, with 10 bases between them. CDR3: CASSERVGHGYTF. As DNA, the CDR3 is TGTGCCAGCAGTGAAAGGGTTGGCCATGGCTACACCTTC.

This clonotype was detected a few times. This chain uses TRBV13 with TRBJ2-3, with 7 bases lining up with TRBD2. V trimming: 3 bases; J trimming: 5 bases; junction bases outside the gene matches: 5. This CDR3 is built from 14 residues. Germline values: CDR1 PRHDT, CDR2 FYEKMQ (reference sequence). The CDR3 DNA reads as TGTGCCAGCAGCTTTGGGGGGGGTTTAGATACGCAGTATTTT. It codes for CASSFGGGLDTQYF.

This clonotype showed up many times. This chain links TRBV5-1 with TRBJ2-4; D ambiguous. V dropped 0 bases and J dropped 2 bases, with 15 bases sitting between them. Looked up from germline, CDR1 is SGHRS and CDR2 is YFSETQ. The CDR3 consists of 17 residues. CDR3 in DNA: TGCGCCAGCAGCTTGGCCGGCAGGCCCAGATCCAAAAACATTCAGTACTTC. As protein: CASSLAGRPRSKNIQYF.

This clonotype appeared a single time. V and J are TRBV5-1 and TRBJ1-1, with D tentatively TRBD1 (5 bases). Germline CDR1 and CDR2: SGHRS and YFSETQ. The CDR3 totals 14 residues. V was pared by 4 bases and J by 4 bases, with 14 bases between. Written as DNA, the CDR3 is TGCGCCAGCAGCCCTCTGGGCGGGGCCACTGAAGCTTTCTTT. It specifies CASSPLGGATEAFF.

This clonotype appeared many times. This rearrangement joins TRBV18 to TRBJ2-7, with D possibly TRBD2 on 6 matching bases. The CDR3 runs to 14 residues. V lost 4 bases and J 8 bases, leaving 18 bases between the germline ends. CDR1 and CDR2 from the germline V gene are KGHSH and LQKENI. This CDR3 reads CASSLRESYDKQYF. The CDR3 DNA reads TGTGCCAGCTCACTCCGGGAGTCCTACGATAAGCAGTACTTC.

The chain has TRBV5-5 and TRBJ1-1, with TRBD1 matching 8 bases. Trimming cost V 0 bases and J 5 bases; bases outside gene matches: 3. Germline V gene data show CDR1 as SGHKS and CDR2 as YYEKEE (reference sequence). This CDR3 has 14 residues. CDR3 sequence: CASSLGTGYTEAFF. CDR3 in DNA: TGTGCCAGCAGCTTGGGGACAGGGTATACTGAAGCTTTCTTT.

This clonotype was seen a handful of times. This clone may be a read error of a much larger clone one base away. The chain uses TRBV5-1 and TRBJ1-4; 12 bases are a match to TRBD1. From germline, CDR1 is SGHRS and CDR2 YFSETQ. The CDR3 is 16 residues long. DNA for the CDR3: TGCGCCAGTGCTACGGGACAGGGGGCAACTAGTGAAAAACTGTTTTTT. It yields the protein CASATGQGATSEKLFF.

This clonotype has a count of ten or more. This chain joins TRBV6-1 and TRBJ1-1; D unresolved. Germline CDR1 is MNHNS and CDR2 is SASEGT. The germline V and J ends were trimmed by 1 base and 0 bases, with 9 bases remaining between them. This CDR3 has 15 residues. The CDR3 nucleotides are TGTGCCAGCAGTGAAGTGAACATCCTGAACACTGAAGCTTTCTTT. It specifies CASSEVNILNTEAFF.

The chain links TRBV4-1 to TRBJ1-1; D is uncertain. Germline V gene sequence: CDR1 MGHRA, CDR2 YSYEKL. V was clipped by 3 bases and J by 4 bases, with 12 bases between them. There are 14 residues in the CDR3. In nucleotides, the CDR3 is TGCGCCAGCAGCCACCTCGTCCCAGGCACTGAAGCTTTCTTT. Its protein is CASSHLVPGTEAFF.

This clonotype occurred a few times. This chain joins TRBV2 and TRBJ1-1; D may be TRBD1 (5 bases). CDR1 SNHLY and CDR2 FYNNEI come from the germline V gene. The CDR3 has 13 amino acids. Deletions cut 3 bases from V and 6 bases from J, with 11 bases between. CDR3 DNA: TGTGCCAGCAGTGATATTTGGGGCGCTGAAGCTTTCTTT. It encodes CASSDIWGAEAFF.

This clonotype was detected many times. Here the CDR3 reads CASSDPVTGELFF. The CDR3 DNA reads as TGTGCCAGCAGTGACCCGGTGACCGGGGAGCTGTTTTTT. This chain joins TRBV2 and TRBJ2-2; D remains unclear. This CDR3 contains 13 residues. Trimming took off 3 bases at V and 5 bases at J, with 7 bases between the two ends. Germline loops: CDR1 SNHLY, CDR2 FYNNEI.